This paragraph reports one TCR beta chain. This sample was included in a study of CD8 T cells in Susac syndrome. Negative isolation yielded the CD8+ and CD4+ T cells, while FACS enriched the TEMRA cells. An input of about 0.45 to 1 ug of RNA was subjected to reverse transcription using random hexamers. The authors amplified TCR beta CDR3 across 54 Vbeta and 13 Jbeta using immunoSEQ multiplex PCR. TCRdb recomputed calls from the immunoSEQ multiplex PCR reads with MiXCR, one row per CDR3 protein. The data contain some 110,000 distinct CDR3 sequences, 90% to 95% of them singletons. This clonotype was obtained from a human donor with multiple sclerosis. The sample was CD4+ T cells from PBMCs.

Here the CDR3 reads CASRNRGKEKLFF. The CDR3, as DNA: TGTGCCAGCAGGAACAGGGGAAAGGAAAAACTGTTTTTT. V usage is TRBV2 and J usage is TRBJ1-4; 7 bases fit TRBD1. This CDR3 spans 13 amino acids. The germline V gene has CDR1 SNHLY and CDR2 FYNNEI. Losses at the gene ends were 6 bases for V and 8 bases for J; bases not matched to a gene: 6.